What follows are 3 T cell receptor beta chains derived from one specimen sequenced in a study of identical twins (TCRdb year 2016). Library generation was performed with 5' RACE. The instrument was an Illumina HiSeq 2000. TCRdb ran its own pipeline on the public reads, namely fastp trimming at Q25 and MiXCR clone calling, and kept in-frame beta chains. Every distinct CDR3 protein forms one entry, paired with its most common genes and DNA. In this sample the table shows over 550,000 distinct CDR3 sequences, less than 9% of which occur a single time. Around 1.6% of the sample comes from the top ten. The same specimen was also included in a second study, on yellow fever vaccine responses in identical twins.

Input material: PBMCs. The receptors come from a woman aged 18-29 years in good health.

The chain combines TRBV24-1 with TRBJ2-5; D uncertain. The ends were cut back, 4 bases at V and 3 bases at J, with 14 bases in the middle. The CDR3 length is 15 residues. Per germline, CDR1 KGHDR and CDR2 SFDVKD. Here the CDR3 DNA reads TGTGCCACCAGTGAGCCTCCGGGCCGTAAAGAGACCCAGTACTTC. This sequence encodes CATSEPPGRKETQYF.

This clonotype has just a few counts. The chain carries TRBV5-1 and TRBJ2-1; D uncertain. Per the germline V gene, CDR1 is SGHRS and CDR2 is YFSETQ. Trimming removed 2 bases from V and 4 bases from J, with 13 bases in between. The CDR3 is 15 amino acids. The CDR3 is CASSFISALYNEQFF. The CDR3 DNA is TGCGCCAGCAGCTTTATTAGTGCCCTATACAATGAGCAGTTCTTC.

The chain joins TRBV14 to TRBJ2-1; 7 bases fit TRBD1. With V trimmed by 6 bases and J by 1 base, 9 bases remained unmatched. The CDR3 is 16 amino acids. From germline, CDR1 is SGHDN and CDR2 FVKESK. DNA of the CDR3: TGTGCCAGCAGTCGAAACAGGGGCCTTTCCTACAATGAGCAGTTCTTC. The encoded protein is CASSRNRGLSYNEQFF.